The rows below give T cell receptor beta chains drawn from one sample of a study of blood T cell repertoires in COVID-19. Measured with immunoSEQ multiplex PCR; TCRdb has only the in-frame clones, and not every one. Of 130,000 to 150,000 clones in the sample, around 81% were seen once. The specimen was peripheral blood. The source of these receptors is a human donor in a cohort sampled during active COVID-19. CDR3s include the opening cysteine and the closing phenylalanine or tryptophan. A D gene is named only where the DNA matches it firmly. For some rows the clone size is stated as once, few or many, or as a class when expanded; others skip it.

V: TRBV10-3; length: 16; size: few; J: TRBJ2-1; D: TRBD2; DNA: TGTGCCATCAGAATCGGACTAGCGGGAGGTTCCAATGAGCAGTTCTTC; CDR3: CAIRIGLAGGSNEQFF
V: TRBV7-6; length: 20; size: once; J: TRBJ1-3; D: TRBD1; DNA: TGTGCCAGCAGCTTAGAAGCGCCCGGGACAGGGATTCTCTCTGGAAACACCATATATTTT; CDR3: CASSLEAPGTGILSGNTIYF
V: TRBV28; length: 13; size: -; J: TRBJ1-2; D: TRBD1; DNA: TGTGCCAGCAACGGACAGGGTCACTATGGCTACACCTTC; CDR3: CASNGQGHYGYTF
V: TRBV2; length: 13; size: -; J: TRBJ1-1; D: -; DNA: TGTGCCAGCATACAACAGGGCGTCTCGGAAGCTTTCTTT; CDR3: CASIQQGVSEAFF
V: TRBV2; length: 15; size: -; J: TRBJ2-7; D: TRBD2; DNA: TGTGCCAGCAATTGGGGGGGAGACAGAGCCTACGAGCAGTACTTC; CDR3: CASNWGGDRAYEQYF
V: TRBV5-1; length: 15; size: -; J: TRBJ2-7; D: -; DNA: TGCGCCAGCAGCCAAAGCGGCGGGCTTTCCTACGAGCAGTACTTC; CDR3: CASSQSGGLSYEQYF
V: TRBV6-1; length: 13; size: -; J: TRBJ2-7; D: -; DNA: TGTGCCAGCAGTGAGTCTAGCTTTGAAGAGCAGTACTTC; CDR3: CASSESSFEEQYF
V: TRBV28; length: 17; size: -; J: TRBJ1-5; D: -; DNA: TGTGCCAGCAGTTTATGGCCCAGGGAGGCGGTCAATCAGCCCCAGCATTTT; CDR3: CASSLWPREAVNQPQHF
V: TRBV2; length: 12; size: -; J: TRBJ2-7; D: -; DNA: TGTGCCAGCAGAGCTGACAGTTACGAGCAGTACTTC; CDR3: CASRADSYEQYF
V: TRBV15; length: 18; size: -; J: TRBJ2-7; D: TRBD2; DNA: TGTGCCACCAGCAGAGATCCCCGGACTAGCGGGAGTACCTACGAGCAGTACTTC; CDR3: CATSRDPRTSGSTYEQYF
V: TRBV2; length: 15; size: -; J: TRBJ1-2; D: -; DNA: TGTGCCAGCAACAGGATTGAGATTAGGGTTGGTGGCTACACCTTC; CDR3: CASNRIEIRVGGYTF
V: TRBV9; length: 21; size: few; J: TRBJ2-6; D: TRBD1; DNA: TGTGCCAGCAGCGTAGCTACGGTCGGACAGGGCAGAATCTCTGGGGCCAACGTCCTGACTTTC; CDR3: CASSVATVGQGRISGANVLTF
V: TRBV5-1; length: 18; size: -; J: TRBJ2-1; D: TRBD2; DNA: TGCGCCAGCCTAGGACTAGCGGGAGGCTCGAGCTCCTACAATGAGCAGTTCTTC; CDR3: CASLGLAGGSSSYNEQFF
V: TRBV6-5; length: 16; size: -; J: TRBJ2-1; D: TRBD1; DNA: TGTGCCAGCAGTTACTCCGACAGGGTATCCTACAATGAGCAGTTCTTC; CDR3: CASSYSDRVSYNEQFF
V: TRBV19; length: 16; size: medium-sized; J: TRBJ2-5; D: TRBD1; DNA: TGTGCCAGTAGTATTCGTCGACAGGGTGCGTCGGAGACCCAGTACTTC; CDR3: CASSIRRQGASETQYF
V: TRBV2; length: 16; size: -; J: TRBJ2-3; D: -; DNA: TGTGCCAGCAGGGAATACTGGGGGACAAGCACAGATACGCAGTATTTT; CDR3: CASREYWGTSTDTQYF
V: TRBV19; length: 15; size: few; J: TRBJ2-5; D: TRBD2; DNA: TGTGCCAGTAGTGCGGGTGGACCGGGGGGAGAGACCCAGTACTTC; CDR3: CASSAGGPGGETQYF
V: TRBV9; length: 13; size: -; J: TRBJ2-5; D: TRBD1; DNA: TGTGCCAGCAGCGTGTTAGTCGGCGACAGGGCGTACTTC; CDR3: CASSVLVGDRAYF
V: TRBV7-6; length: 17; size: -; J: TRBJ2-2; D: TRBD1; DNA: TGTGCCAGCAGCTTATTGCCCGGGACAGGGGGTGCCGGGGAGCTGTTTTTT; CDR3: CASSLLPGTGGAGELFF
V: TRBV5-1; length: 15; size: few; J: TRBJ1-6; D: TRBD1; DNA: TGCGCCAGCAGCTTGTACGGACAGGCAAATTCACCCCTCCACTTT; CDR3: CASSLYGQANSPLHF
V: TRBV4-1; length: 14; size: once; J: TRBJ2-7; D: TRBD2; DNA: TGCGCCAGCAGCCAAGTTCCTAGCGGATACGAGCAGTACTTC; CDR3: CASSQVPSGYEQYF
V: TRBV13; length: 13; size: -; J: TRBJ1-1; D: -; DNA: TGTGCCAGCTCACTCACAGTGAACACTGAAGCTTTCTTT; CDR3: CASSLTVNTEAFF
V: TRBV4-2; length: 16; size: -; J: TRBJ2-5; D: TRBD2; DNA: TGTGCCAGCAGCCAAGTGGTAGCGGGAGATCAAGAGACCCAGTACTTC; CDR3: CASSQVVAGDQETQYF
V: TRBV6-6; length: 14; size: -; J: TRBJ1-2; D: -; DNA: TGTGCCAGCAGTTATGACGGGGGGGCGGCGGGCTACACCTTC; CDR3: CASSYDGGAAGYTF
V: TRBV3-1/TRBV3-2; length: 16; size: -; J: TRBJ2-6; D: -; DNA: TGTGCCAGCAGCTTCCCGGGGGTGGTTGGGGCCAACGTCCTGACTTTC; CDR3: CASSFPGVVGANVLTF
V: TRBV2; length: 12; size: -; J: TRBJ1-3; D: TRBD1; DNA: TGTGCCAGTAGGGACAGAGGAAACACCATATATTTT; CDR3: CASRDRGNTIYF
V: TRBV5-1; length: 15; size: -; J: TRBJ2-3; D: TRBD2; DNA: TGCGCCAGCAGCAGGGGACTAGAGGAGGTAGATACGCAGTATTTT; CDR3: CASSRGLEEVDTQYF
V: TRBV27; length: 15; size: -; J: TRBJ2-5; D: TRBD2; DNA: TGTGCCAGTTGGCGGGAGGGGCGCTTACAAGAGACCCAGTACTTC; CDR3: CASWREGRLQETQYF
V: TRBV21-1; length: 18; size: -; J: TRBJ2-7; D: -; DNA: TGTGCCAGCAGCAAGAGAGGTGGGAGGGCTCAAACTCACTACGAGCAGTACTTC; CDR3: CASSKRGGRAQTHYEQYF
V: TRBV29-1; length: 14; size: -; J: TRBJ2-7; D: -; DNA: TGCAGCGTCCAATTTGGAGAAAGAACCTACGAGCAGTACTTC; CDR3: CSVQFGERTYEQYF
V: TRBV3-1/TRBV3-2; length: 15; size: -; J: TRBJ1-3; D: -; DNA: TGTGCCAGCAGCCAAACTTCAGGATCTGGAAACACCATATATTTT; CDR3: CASSQTSGSGNTIYF
V: TRBV3-1/TRBV3-2; length: 14; size: -; J: TRBJ2-7; D: -; DNA: TGTGCCAGCAGCCTCATGTACAGCTCCTACGAGCAGTACTTC; CDR3: CASSLMYSSYEQYF
V: TRBV7-9; length: 13; size: -; J: TRBJ2-1; D: TRBD2; DNA: TGTGCCAGCAGTTGGACTAGCGGGTCTGAGCAGTTCTTC; CDR3: CASSWTSGSEQFF
V: TRBV19; length: 16; size: -; J: TRBJ1-1; D: -; DNA: TGTGCCAGTAGTAGAACAGGCGGGGTCATGAACACTGAAGCTTTCTTT; CDR3: CASSRTGGVMNTEAFF
V: TRBV7-2; length: 16; size: -; J: TRBJ1-5; D: -; DNA: TGTGCCAGCAGCTTATATGGACAGCAAAGGGACCAGCCCCAGCATTTT; CDR3: CASSLYGQQRDQPQHF
V: TRBV6-2/TRBV6-3; length: 16; size: -; J: TRBJ2-1; D: -; DNA: TGTGCCAGCAGTTATAAAATTTGGAGCTCCTACAATGAGCAGTTCTTC; CDR3: CASSYKIWSSYNEQFF
V: TRBV28; length: 13; size: -; J: TRBJ1-2; D: -; DNA: TGTGCCAGCAGGGTGTCTAAGAACTATGGCTACACCTTC; CDR3: CASRVSKNYGYTF
V: TRBV19; length: 13; size: -; J: TRBJ2-1; D: -; DNA: TGTGCCAGTAGTACAGGGTTGAGGAATGAGCAGTTCTTC; CDR3: CASSTGLRNEQFF
V: TRBV6-2/TRBV6-3; length: 15; size: -; J: TRBJ1-1; D: TRBD1; DNA: TGTGCCAGCAGTTACTTCAGGGGGCTGAACACTGAAGCTTTCTTT; CDR3: CASSYFRGLNTEAFF
V: TRBV28; length: 15; size: -; J: TRBJ1-4; D: TRBD1; DNA: TGTGCCAGCAGTTTCCTCCAGGGGGCGGGTGAAAAACTGTTTTTT; CDR3: CASSFLQGAGEKLFF
V: TRBV27; length: 13; size: -; J: TRBJ1-2; D: -; DNA: TGTGCCAGCAGTTCGGGACTGTCGCATGGCTACACCTTC; CDR3: CASSSGLSHGYTF
V: TRBV6-2/TRBV6-3; length: 14; size: few; J: TRBJ2-7; D: TRBD2; DNA: TGTGCCAGCAGTTACCGGACTAGCGGGTACGAGCAGTACTTC; CDR3: CASSYRTSGYEQYF